Listed below are T cell receptor beta chains from one sample, sequenced in a study of blood T cells in healthy people across ages. Using its own MiXCR run on the 5' RACE reads, TCRdb lists one record per CDR3 protein. Here the sample spans about 1.6 million distinct CDR3 sequences, 30% to 40% being singletons. Sequenced input: blood. All receptors come from a young woman in good health. Each CDR3 is given with its conserved first and last residue. The D gene is left open where the match is weak. Some rows mark clone size as missing; the rest say once, few, many or name a class of expanded clone.

clone size: few
V gene: TRBV7-2
J gene: TRBJ2-3
D gene: .
CDR3 protein: CASSEGPLGVQYF
CDR3 DNA: TGTGCCAGCAGCGAGGGGCCTCTCGGTGTGCAGTATTTT

clone size: many
V gene: TRBV6-2/TRBV6-3
J gene: TRBJ1-2
D gene: .
CDR3 protein: CASSYSQGWGYTF
CDR3 DNA: TGTGCCAGCAGTTACTCCCAGGGCTGGGGCTACACCTTC

clone size: .
V gene: TRBV6-1
J gene: TRBJ1-4
D gene: TRBD1
CDR3 protein: CASSPRDRGNEKLFF
CDR3 DNA: TGTGCCAGCAGTCCGAGGGACAGGGGGAATGAAAAACTGTTTTTT

clone size: many
V gene: TRBV10-3
J gene: TRBJ2-1
D gene: TRBD2
CDR3 protein: CAIGGGAGNEQFF
CDR3 DNA: TGTGCCATTGGCGGGGGGGCGGGGAATGAGCAGTTCTTC

clone size: few
V gene: TRBV5-1
J gene: TRBJ2-7
D gene: .
CDR3 protein: CASSLDLLGYEQYF
CDR3 DNA: TGCGCCAGCAGCTTGGACTTGTTAGGCTACGAGCAGTACTTC

clone size: .
V gene: TRBV19
J gene: TRBJ1-6
D gene: .
CDR3 protein: CASSFETDNSPLHF
CDR3 DNA: TGTGCCAGTAGTTTCGAGACAGATAATTCACCCCTCCACTTT

clone size: few
V gene: TRBV6-1
J gene: TRBJ2-3
D gene: .
CDR3 protein: CASSDRSESDTQYF
CDR3 DNA: TGTGCCAGCAGTGACAGGTCGGAGTCCGATACGCAGTATTTT

clone size: few
V gene: TRBV6-1
J gene: TRBJ2-5
D gene: TRBD2
CDR3 protein: CASSDPSRGGETQYF
CDR3 DNA: TGTGCCAGCAGTGACCCCTCTCGGGGGGGCGAGACCCAGTACTTC

clone size: .
V gene: TRBV20-1
J gene: TRBJ2-3
D gene: .
CDR3 protein: CSAGILGRENTDTQYF
CDR3 DNA: TGCAGTGCAGGTATTCTGGGCCGGGAAAACACAGATACGCAGTATTTT

clone size: once
V gene: TRBV28
J gene: TRBJ2-5
D gene: TRBD2
CDR3 protein: CASSHPREIAGVRETQYF
CDR3 DNA: TGTGCCAGCAGCCATCCTCGGGAGATAGCGGGAGTAAGGGAGACCCAGTACTTC

clone size: .
V gene: TRBV27
J gene: TRBJ1-6
D gene: TRBD1
CDR3 protein: CASTTGVPNSPLHF
CDR3 DNA: TGTGCCAGCACCACAGGGGTTCCTAATTCACCCCTCCACTTT

clone size: few
V gene: TRBV6-6
J gene: TRBJ1-4
D gene: .
CDR3 protein: CASSYPAGPTNEKLFF
CDR3 DNA: TGTGCCAGCAGTTACCCAGCTGGGCCAACTAATGAAAAACTGTTTTTT

clone size: few
V gene: TRBV28
J gene: TRBJ1-4
D gene: .
CDR3 protein: CASSDDNEKLFF
CDR3 DNA: TGTGCCAGTAGCGACGATAATGAAAAACTGTTTTTT

clone size: .
V gene: TRBV3-1
J gene: TRBJ1-5
D gene: .
CDR3 protein: CASSQDSGMGQPQHF
CDR3 DNA: TGTGCCAGCAGCCAAGATTCGGGTATGGGGCAGCCCCAGCATTTT

clone size: .
V gene: TRBV28
J gene: TRBJ2-7
D gene: .
CDR3 protein: CASRFTGPYEQYF
CDR3 DNA: TGTGCCAGCAGATTCACTGGACCCTACGAGCAGTACTTC

clone size: few
V gene: TRBV14
J gene: TRBJ2-5
D gene: TRBD1
CDR3 protein: CASSPGGKVTQYF
CDR3 DNA: TGTGCCAGCAGCCCAGGGGGCAAGGTGACCCAGTACTTC

clone size: .
V gene: TRBV5-1
J gene: TRBJ2-1
D gene: .
CDR3 protein: CASCPERGGGSEQFF
CDR3 DNA: TGCGCCAGCTGCCCAGAACGGGGAGGTGGTAGTGAGCAGTTCTTC